The sequence of this T cell receptor (beta chain) was determined in a study of cytomegalovirus exposure and HLA in healthy donors. General observations from the study: Immune exposure information comprised only CMV serostatus.

This PCR relied on a set of 60 Vbeta primers and 13 Jbeta primers. Measured with immunoSEQ multiplex PCR; TCRdb has only the in-frame clones, and not every one. This sample carries about 230,000 clones, around four fifths of them seen once, and the ten largest clones take roughly 0.45%. Worth noting for this clone: Its cognate antigen is unknown.

Trimming removed 5 bases from V and 1 base from J, with 8 bases in between. Germline lookup yields CDR1 LNHDA and CDR2 SQIVND (reference sequence). The CDR3 length is 13 residues. The TCR comes from a boy younger than 18 in good health and CMV-seronegative. The chain employs TRBV19 and TRBJ1-1; D gene unclear. The material sequenced was PBMCs. The CDR3 DNA sequence: TGTGCCAGTAGTGGCCAGGAGAACACTGAAGCTTTCTTT. It translates to CASSGQENTEAFF.